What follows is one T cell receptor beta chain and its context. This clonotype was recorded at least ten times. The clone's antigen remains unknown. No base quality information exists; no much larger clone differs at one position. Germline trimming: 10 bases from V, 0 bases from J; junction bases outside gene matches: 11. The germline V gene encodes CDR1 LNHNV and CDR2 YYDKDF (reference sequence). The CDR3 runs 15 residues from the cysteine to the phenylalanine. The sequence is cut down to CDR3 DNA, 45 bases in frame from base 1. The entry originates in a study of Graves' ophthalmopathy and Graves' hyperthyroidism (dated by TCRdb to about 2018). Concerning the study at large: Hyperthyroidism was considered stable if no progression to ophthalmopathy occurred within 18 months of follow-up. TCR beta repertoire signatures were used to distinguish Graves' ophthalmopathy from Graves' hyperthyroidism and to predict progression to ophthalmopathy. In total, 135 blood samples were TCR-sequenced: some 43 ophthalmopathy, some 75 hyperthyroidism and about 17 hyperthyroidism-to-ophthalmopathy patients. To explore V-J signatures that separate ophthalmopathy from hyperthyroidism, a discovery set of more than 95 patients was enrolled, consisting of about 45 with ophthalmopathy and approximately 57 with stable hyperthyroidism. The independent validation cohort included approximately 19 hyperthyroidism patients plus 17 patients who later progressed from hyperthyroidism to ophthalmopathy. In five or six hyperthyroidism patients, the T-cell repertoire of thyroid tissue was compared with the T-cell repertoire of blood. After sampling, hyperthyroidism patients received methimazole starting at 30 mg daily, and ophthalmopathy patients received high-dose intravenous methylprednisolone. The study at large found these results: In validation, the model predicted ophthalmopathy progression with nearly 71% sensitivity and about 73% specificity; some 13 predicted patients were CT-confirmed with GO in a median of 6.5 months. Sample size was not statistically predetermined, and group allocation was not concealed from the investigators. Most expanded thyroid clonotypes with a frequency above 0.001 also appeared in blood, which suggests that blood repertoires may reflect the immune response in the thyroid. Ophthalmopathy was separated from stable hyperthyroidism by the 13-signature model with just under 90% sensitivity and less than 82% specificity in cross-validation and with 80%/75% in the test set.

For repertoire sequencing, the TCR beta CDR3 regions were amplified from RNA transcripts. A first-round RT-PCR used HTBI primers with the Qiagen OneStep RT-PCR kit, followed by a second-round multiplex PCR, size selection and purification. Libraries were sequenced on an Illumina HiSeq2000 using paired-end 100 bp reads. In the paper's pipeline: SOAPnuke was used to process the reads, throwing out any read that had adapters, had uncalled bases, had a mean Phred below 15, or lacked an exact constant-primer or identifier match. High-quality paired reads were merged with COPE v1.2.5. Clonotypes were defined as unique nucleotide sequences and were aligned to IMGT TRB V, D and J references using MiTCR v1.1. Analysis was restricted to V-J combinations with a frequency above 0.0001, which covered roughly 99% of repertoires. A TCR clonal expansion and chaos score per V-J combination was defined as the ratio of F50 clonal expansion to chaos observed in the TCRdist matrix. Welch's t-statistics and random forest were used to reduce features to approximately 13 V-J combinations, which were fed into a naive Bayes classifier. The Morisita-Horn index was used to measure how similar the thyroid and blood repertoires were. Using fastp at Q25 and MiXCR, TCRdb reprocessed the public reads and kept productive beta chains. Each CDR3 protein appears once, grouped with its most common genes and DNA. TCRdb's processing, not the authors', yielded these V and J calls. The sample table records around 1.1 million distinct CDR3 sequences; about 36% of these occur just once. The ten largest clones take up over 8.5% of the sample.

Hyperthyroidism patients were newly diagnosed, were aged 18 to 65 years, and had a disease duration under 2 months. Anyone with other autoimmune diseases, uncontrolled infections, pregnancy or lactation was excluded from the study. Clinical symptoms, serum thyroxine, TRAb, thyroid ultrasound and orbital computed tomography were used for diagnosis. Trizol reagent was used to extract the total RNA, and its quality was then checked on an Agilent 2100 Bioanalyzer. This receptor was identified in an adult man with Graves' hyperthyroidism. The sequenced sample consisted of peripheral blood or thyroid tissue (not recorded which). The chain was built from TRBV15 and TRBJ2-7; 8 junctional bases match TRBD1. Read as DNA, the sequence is TGTGCCAGTGGCAGGGGGCCCTCACTCTCCTACGAGCAGTACTTC. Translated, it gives CASGRGPSLSYEQYF.